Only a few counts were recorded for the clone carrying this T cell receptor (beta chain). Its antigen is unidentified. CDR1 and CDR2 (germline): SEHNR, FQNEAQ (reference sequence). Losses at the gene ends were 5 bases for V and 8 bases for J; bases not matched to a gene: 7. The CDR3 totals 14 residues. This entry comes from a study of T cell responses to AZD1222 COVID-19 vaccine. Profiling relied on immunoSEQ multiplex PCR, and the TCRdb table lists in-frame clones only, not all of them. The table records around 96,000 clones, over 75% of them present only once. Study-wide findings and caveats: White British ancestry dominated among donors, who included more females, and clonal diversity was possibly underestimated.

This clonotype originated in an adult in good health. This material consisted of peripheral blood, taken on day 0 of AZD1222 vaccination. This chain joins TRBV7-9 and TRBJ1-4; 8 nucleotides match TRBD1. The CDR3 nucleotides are TGTGCCAGCAGCCCCGGGACAGGCGGAGAAAAACTGTTTTTT. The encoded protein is CASSPGTGGEKLFF.